This passage covers 28 T cell receptor beta chains from one sample sequenced in a study of cytomegalovirus exposure and HLA in healthy donors. The PCR had 60 Vbeta and 13 Jbeta primers. Profiled with immunoSEQ multiplex PCR; TCRdb holds only in-frame clones, not every one. This table holds 140,000 to 150,000 clones, roughly 80% found once. The material sequenced was PBMCs. The source is a woman aged 40 to 50 in good health and CMV-seropositive.

The chain carries TRBV30 and TRBJ2-3; 14 nucleotides match TRBD2. The CDR3 covers 16 residues. Germline CDR1 reads GTSNPN; CDR2 reads SVGIG (reference sequence). V shed 3 bases and J 6 bases; nucleotides not matched to a gene: 8. The CDR3 DNA follows: TGTGCCTGGAGCCCGGGACTAGCGGGAGCAGTGGATACGCAGTATTTT. Its protein product is CAWSPGLAGAVDTQYF.

The chain has TRBV11-2 and TRBJ1-3, with a tentative D call TRBD1 (5 bases). CDR3 length equals 16 residues. Germline V lookup: CDR1 SGHAT, CDR2 FQNNGV. V lost 1 base and J 0 bases, leaving 10 bases between the germline ends. The CDR3 sequence: CASSLAGGISGNTIYF. CDR3 DNA sequence: TGTGCCAGCAGCTTAGCGGGGGGTATCTCTGGAAACACCATATATTTT.

The J gene is TRBJ1-2, the V gene TRBV18, with D possibly TRBD1 on 5 matching bases. Germline lookup yields CDR1 KGHSH and CDR2 LQKENI. Trimming took off 6 bases at V and 4 bases at J, with 12 bases between the two ends. This CDR3 spans 13 amino acids. CDR3 sequence: CASSGDSTYGYTF. DNA for the CDR3: TGTGCCAGCTCCGGCGACAGCACCTATGGCTACACCTTC.

This clone occurred a few times. This chain links TRBV4-3 with TRBJ1-6; unclear D gene. The CDR3 length is 13 residues. V lost 0 bases, J lost 9 bases, and 6 bases lay in between. Germline V gives CDR1 LGHNA, CDR2 YSLEER. The CDR3 region has the DNA TGCGCCAGCAGCCAAGATTGGGCTTCACCCCTCCACTTT. This sequence encodes CASSQDWASPLHF.

The V and J genes are TRBV9 and TRBJ2-1; maybe TRBD1 (6 bases). CDR3 length: 15 residues. With 0 bases removed from V and 4 bases from J, the gap between germline ends came to 11 bases. Germline loops: CDR1 SGDLS, CDR2 YYNGEE. In nucleotides, the CDR3 is TGTGCCAGCAGCGTAGAGGCAGGGGAGTACAATGAGCAGTTCTTC. The encoded protein is CASSVEAGEYNEQFF.

The rearrangement joins TRBV28 to TRBJ1-1; D is ambiguous. Per germline, CDR1 MDHEN and CDR2 SYDVKM. With 5 bases removed from V and 11 bases from J, the gap between germline ends came to 18 bases. The CDR3 runs 13 residues. This CDR3 is CASSRDDPVGAFF. DNA for the CDR3: TGTGCCAGCAGTCGGGATGACCCGGTGGGTGCTTTCTTT.

The chain links TRBV5-8 to TRBJ2-1, with a weak D call TRBD2 (6 bases). Germline-derived CDR1 and CDR2 are SGHTS and YDEGEE. Trimming took 7 bases from V and 5 from J, leaving 22 bases between them. The CDR3 runs 16 residues. The CDR3 coding sequence is TGTGCCAGCTCCCATTTACCGGGAGTATCGAACAATGAGCAGTTCTTC. As protein: CASSHLPGVSNNEQFF. Looking up the rest from reference TRBV5-8 and TRBJ2-1 gives the full variable domain: EAGVTQSPTHLIKTRGQQATLRCSPISGHTSVYWYQQALGLGLQFLLWYDEGEERNRGNFPPRFSGRQFPNYSSELNVNALELEDSALYLCASSHLPGVSNNEQFFGPGTRLTVL.

The chain combines TRBV9 with TRBJ2-1, with TRBD2 as a possible D gene (5 bases). The germline V and J ends were trimmed by 4 bases and 3 bases, with 14 bases remaining between them. This CDR3 comprises 15 residues. The germline gives CDR1 SGDLS, CDR2 YYNGEE. The CDR3 spells CASSSHSGYYNEQFF. In nucleotides, the CDR3 is TGTGCCAGCAGCTCCCACAGCGGATACTACAATGAGCAGTTCTTC.

V is TRBV6-5 and J is TRBJ1-5; D is perhaps TRBD1 (5 bases). Germline CDR1 MNHEY, CDR2 SVGAGI. This CDR3 is 14 amino acids long. V dropped 6 bases and J dropped 5 bases, with 14 bases sitting between them. CDR3 amino acids: CASRITGRDQPQHF. The DNA for the CDR3 is TGTGCCAGCAGAATCACAGGAAGGGATCAGCCCCAGCATTTT.

V usage is TRBV5-6 and J usage is TRBJ1-2; D is undetermined. Germline values: CDR1 SGHDT, CDR2 YYEEEE. Trimming removed 3 bases at V and 3 bases at J, with 9 bases between. CDR3 length: 13 residues. In DNA form, the CDR3 reads TGTGCCAGCAGCTCGAGCCACCACTATGGCTACACCTTC. It encodes CASSSSHHYGYTF.

The J gene is TRBJ2-3, the V gene TRBV19; 9 positions agree with TRBD2. This CDR3 contains 18 residues. The V and J ends lost 8 bases and 5 bases, in that order; junction bases with no gene match: 20. Germline V gene data show CDR1 as LNHDA and CDR2 as SQIVND (reference sequence). The CDR3 DNA reads as TGTGCCAGTCCCTCGGGGTTAGCGGGAGTTACAACTCAAGATACGCAGTATTTT. This gives the protein CASPSGLAGVTTQDTQYF. The full variable domain, in which reference TRBV19 and TRBJ2-3 provide the parts outside the CDR3, is DGGITQSPKYLFRKEGQNVTLSCEQNLNHDAMYWYRQDPGQGLRLIYYSQIVNDFQKGDIAEGYSVSREKKESFPLTVTSAQKNPTAFYLCASPSGLAGVTTQDTQYFGPGTRLTVL.

About this clone: At one of its ends the junction is not consistent with the germline gene, which may arise from a read error. The chain carries TRBV7-9 and TRBJ2-5; 12 bases are shared with TRBD2. The length of the CDR3 is 15 residues. In germline, CDR1 is SEHNR, CDR2 FQNEAQ (reference sequence). The CDR3: CSSSPRLAGAETQYF. The CDR3, as DNA: TGTTCCAGCAGCCCAAGACTAGCGGGAGCGGAGACCCAGTACTTC.

The rearrangement uses TRBV27 and TRBJ2-1, with TRBD2 identical over 16 bases. Trimming removed 3 bases from V and 3 bases from J; junction bases left unmatched: 2. This CDR3 has 17 amino acids. Germline CDR1 MNHEY, CDR2 SMNVEV (reference sequence). CDR3 loop: CASSLGLAGGRYNEQFF. CDR3 sequence (DNA): TGTGCCAGCAGTTTGGGACTAGCGGGAGGGCGCTACAATGAGCAGTTCTTC.

The chain couples TRBV5-4 to TRBJ1-6, with a possible D match to TRBD1 (5 bases). Trimming left V 0 bases short and J 9 bases short, with 13 bases between. CDR3 length equals 15 residues. In germline, CDR1 is SGHNT, CDR2 YYREEE (reference sequence). CDR3 coding DNA: TGTGCCAGCAGCTTGGGAGACAGTTTTATTTCACCCCTCCACTTT. This codes for CASSLGDSFISPLHF.

J is TRBJ2-3 and V is TRBV4-2, with D tentatively TRBD2 (6 bases). Germline V gene lookup returns CDR1 LGHNA and CDR2 YNFKEQ. This CDR3 is 13 amino acids long. The V end lost 1 base, the J end lost 8 bases, and 10 bases lay between the germline ends. The CDR3 protein is CASSQASAATQYF. CDR3 DNA: TGTGCCAGCAGCCAAGCTAGCGCTGCTACGCAGTATTTT.

V is TRBV5-1 and J is TRBJ2-3; no firm D call. Germline-derived CDR1 and CDR2 are SGHRS and YFSETQ. The V end was cut by 4 bases, the J end by 4 bases, with 7 bases between. The CDR3 contains 12 residues. CDR3 sequence reads: CASSLTPDTQYF. The CDR3 DNA follows: TGCGCCAGCAGCCTGACACCAGATACGCAGTATTTT.

This CDR3 reads CASSSSGLAGGLEQFF. The CDR3 coding sequence is TGCGCCAGCAGCTCCTCGGGCCTAGCGGGGGGCCTTGAGCAGTTCTTC. The rearrangement links TRBV4-1 to TRBJ2-1; 11 bases map to TRBD2. Germline V CDR1 and CDR2: MGHRA, YSYEKL. Unmatched junction bases numbered 12, after V lost 5 bases and J lost 9 bases. This CDR3 contains 16 residues.

There are a few counts of this clone. This chain joins TRBV7-6 and TRBJ2-7; 11 positions agree with TRBD1. Germline values: CDR1 SGHVS, CDR2 FNYEAQ. This CDR3 contains 13 residues. Germline trimming cut 10 bases from V and 9 bases from J; bases unmatched to any gene: 11. The CDR3 is CANKQGTGGGQYF. The CDR3 DNA is TGTGCCAACAAGCAAGGGACAGGGGGGGGGCAGTACTTC.

The V gene is TRBV7-9, the J gene TRBJ2-2; a weak D match, TRBD1 (5 bases). CDR1 and CDR2 (germline): SEHNR, FQNEAQ (reference sequence). This CDR3 contains 15 residues. Deletions cut 2 bases from V and 5 bases from J, with 12 bases between. The chain's CDR3 is CASSLSGAGTGELFF. For the CDR3, the DNA is TGTGCCAGCAGCTTAAGTGGGGCTGGGACCGGGGAGCTGTTTTTT. Supplemented by reference TRBV7-9 and TRBJ2-2, the full variable domain reads DTGVSQNPRHKITKRGQNVTFRCDPISEHNRLYWYRQTLGQGPEFLTYFQNEAQLEKSRLLSDRFSAERPKGSFSTLEIQRTEQGDSAMYLCASSLSGAGTGELFFGEGSRLTVL.

The chain uses TRBV18 and TRBJ2-3; maybe TRBD1 (6 bases). This CDR3 region has 15 residues. V shed 3 bases and J shed 2 bases, with 12 bases lying between them. CDR1 and CDR2 (germline): KGHSH, LQKENI. Written as DNA, the CDR3 is TGTGCCAGCTCACCCGACAGGCACCCCACAGATACGCAGTATTTT. Protein product: CASSPDRHPTDTQYF.

With regard to this clone: This sample also contains other DNA sequences that code for the same CDR3. The V and J genes are TRBV5-1 and TRBJ2-7; tentatively, D is TRBD1 (5 bases). The V gene's germline CDR1 is SGHRS and CDR2 YFSETQ. The CDR3 sequence is 15 residues long. Trimming stripped 4 bases from V and 3 bases from J, with 17 bases between. CDR3 residues: CASSGRVSRDYEQYF. Here the CDR3 DNA reads TGCGCCAGCAGCGGCCGGGTCTCCAGGGACTACGAGCAGTACTTC.

The V gene is TRBV18, the J gene TRBJ1-4, with 8 bases aligning to TRBD1. CDR1 is KGHSH and CDR2 is LQKENI in the germline V gene. This CDR3 is built from 15 residues. With 0 bases clipped from V and 8 bases from J, the junction kept 5 bases outside the gene matches. The CDR3 DNA follows: TGTGCCAGCTCACCACCGGGGACAGGACGGGAAAAACTGTTTTTT. It codes for CASSPPGTGREKLFF.

CDR3 in amino acids: CASSLGQGEDYGYTF. The CDR3 region has the DNA TGTGCCAGCAGCTTGGGACAGGGCGAGGACTATGGCTACACCTTC. The chain couples TRBV5-5 to TRBJ1-2; 7 positions match TRBD1. The length of the CDR3 is 15 residues. Per germline, CDR1 SGHKS and CDR2 YYEKEE (reference sequence). The junction had 5 bases not matched to a gene; V was cut back by 0 bases and J by 3 bases. Variable domain in full (rest from reference TRBV5-5 and TRBJ1-2): DAGVTQSPTHLIKTRGQQVTLRCSPISGHKSVSWYQQVLGQGPQFIFQYYEKEERGRGNFPDRFSARQFPNYSSELNVNALLLGDSALYLCASSLGQGEDYGYTFGSGTRLTVV.

The CDR3 region is CASSQDLAGSLAKNIQYF. The CDR3 DNA follows: TGTGCCAGCAGCCAAGATCTAGCCGGGTCTCTAGCCAAAAACATTCAGTACTTC. This chain links TRBV4-2 with TRBJ2-4; D perhaps matches TRBD2 (5 bases). The CDR3 sequence is 18 residues long. V lost 0 bases to trimming and J lost 0 bases, with 15 bases between them. Germline V lookup: CDR1 LGHNA, CDR2 YNFKEQ.

This chain connects TRBV9 to TRBJ2-3, with 13 bases fitting TRBD2. Losses at the gene ends were 0 bases for V and 1 base for J; bases not matched to a gene: 11. CDR1 is SGDLS, CDR2 YYNGEE, per germline. The CDR3 totals 20 residues. This CDR3 reads CASSVAGATSGGLGTDTQYF. For the CDR3, the DNA is TGTGCCAGCAGCGTAGCAGGGGCGACTAGCGGGGGGCTCGGCACAGATACGCAGTATTTT.

In its sample, this clone was seen once. This chain joins TRBV19 and TRBJ2-2; no reliable D call. The CDR3 runs to 16 residues. Trimming removed 2 bases at V and 7 bases at J, with 17 bases between. Germline V gene data show CDR1 as LNHDA and CDR2 as SQIVND (reference sequence). CDR3 protein: CASSILRGSGFGELFF. The DNA of the CDR3 is TGTGCCAGTAGTATACTGAGAGGATCCGGTTTCGGGGAGCTGTTTTTT. The full variable domain, rest sourced from reference TRBV19 and TRBJ2-2, is DGGITQSPKYLFRKEGQNVTLSCEQNLNHDAMYWYRQDPGQGLRLIYYSQIVNDFQKGDIAEGYSVSREKKESFPLTVTSAQKNPTAFYLCASSILRGSGFGELFFGEGSRLTVL.

In its sample, this clone was seen once. The V gene is TRBV27, the J gene TRBJ1-5, with D tentatively TRBD1 (6 bases). V lost 6 bases and J lost 9, with 18 bases in between. This CDR3 has 14 amino acids. Germline CDR1 is MNHEY and CDR2 is SMNVEV (reference sequence). This CDR3 reads CASSPRDTRGPQHF. In DNA, the CDR3 is TGTGCCAGCAGCCCTCGGGACACTCGGGGGCCCCAGCATTTT.

The chain uses TRBV14 and TRBJ1-2, with 7 bases lining up with TRBD1. J was trimmed by 0 bases and V by 0 bases; bases with no gene match: 4. The germline V gene has CDR1 SGHDN and CDR2 FVKESK. The CDR3 consists of 16 residues. The CDR3 here is CASSQEDRATNYGYTF. The CDR3 nucleotides read TGTGCCAGCAGCCAAGAAGACAGGGCTACTAACTATGGCTACACCTTC. The variable domain in full, with the rest retrieved from reference TRBV14 and TRBJ1-2, is EAGVTQFPSHSVIEKGQTVTLRCDPISGHDNLYWYRRVMGKEIKFLLHFVKESKQDESGMPNNRFLAERTGGTYSTLKVQPAELEDSGVYFCASSQEDRATNYGYTFGSGTRLTVV.